This is a list of T cell receptor beta chains from one sample in a study of early T cells in non-severe SARS-CoV-2 infection. A single record per CDR3 protein comes from TCRdb applying MiXCR to the 5' RACE reads. Of around 80,000 distinct CDR3 sequences in the sample, 11% were seen once. The sample in question was whole blood, obtained at baseline. These TCRs come from an adult who was a healthcare worker with PCR-confirmed SARS-CoV-2 infection or an uninfected control (not recorded which). The CDR3 runs from the conserved cysteine through the conserved F or W. Fields, in order: D gene, clone size, V gene, J gene, CDR3 length, CDR3 protein, CDR3 DNA. D genes are given only for firm matches. Clone size is shown for a subset of rows, as once, few, many or a class of expanded clone.

D gene: .; clone size: few; V gene: TRBV6-5; J gene: TRBJ1-2; CDR3 length: 16; CDR3 protein: CASSSLGARVGDGYTF; CDR3 DNA: TGTGCCAGCAGCTCCCTGGGGGCGAGGGTGGGCGATGGCTACACCTTC
D gene: .; clone size: many; V gene: TRBV6-5; J gene: TRBJ1-6; CDR3 length: 15; CDR3 protein: CASSYGGRYNSPLHF; CDR3 DNA: TGTGCCAGCAGTTACGGTGGCAGATATAATTCACCCCTCCACTTT
D gene: .; clone size: .; V gene: TRBV28; J gene: TRBJ1-3; CDR3 length: 16; CDR3 protein: CASRLRGPHSGNTIYF; CDR3 DNA: TGTGCCAGCAGACTGCGGGGACCCCACTCTGGAAACACCATATATTTT
D gene: TRBD1; clone size: .; V gene: TRBV27; J gene: TRBJ1-6; CDR3 length: 18; CDR3 protein: CASSTTPQIGTGRSPLHF; CDR3 DNA: TGTGCCAGCAGTACTACTCCCCAGATAGGGACAGGTCGTTCACCCCTCCACTTT
D gene: .; clone size: .; V gene: TRBV7-2; J gene: TRBJ1-2; CDR3 length: 13; CDR3 protein: CASSLGIAYGYTF; CDR3 DNA: TGTGCCAGCAGCTTAGGGATAGCCTATGGCTACACCTTC
D gene: TRBD2; clone size: few; V gene: TRBV27; J gene: TRBJ2-1; CDR3 length: 13; CDR3 protein: CASRLAGAYEQFF; CDR3 DNA: TGTGCCAGCAGACTAGCGGGGGCCTATGAGCAGTTCTTC
D gene: .; clone size: .; V gene: TRBV7-6; J gene: TRBJ1-1; CDR3 length: 13; CDR3 protein: CASSADRNTEAFF; CDR3 DNA: TGTGCCAGCAGCGCTGACCGGAACACTGAAGCTTTCTTT
D gene: .; clone size: few; V gene: TRBV29-1; J gene: TRBJ2-1; CDR3 length: 11; CDR3 protein: CSVWQRNEQFF; CDR3 DNA: TGCAGCGTTTGGCAACGAAATGAGCAGTTCTTC
D gene: .; clone size: .; V gene: TRBV6-1; J gene: TRBJ1-6; CDR3 length: 17; CDR3 protein: CASRGIGFGSYNSPLHF; CDR3 DNA: TGTGCCAGCAGGGGGATAGGATTTGGGTCCTATAATTCACCCCTCCACTTT
D gene: .; clone size: .; V gene: TRBV14; J gene: TRBJ2-7; CDR3 length: 12; CDR3 protein: CASSPSWLEQYF; CDR3 DNA: TGTGCCAGCAGCCCATCTTGGCTCGAGCAGTACTTC
D gene: .; clone size: .; V gene: TRBV20-1; J gene: TRBJ2-5; CDR3 length: 11; CDR3 protein: CSAKISETQYF; CDR3 DNA: TGCAGTGCTAAGATATCAGAGACCCAGTACTTC
D gene: TRBD2; clone size: .; V gene: TRBV10-3; J gene: TRBJ2-1; CDR3 length: 12; CDR3 protein: CAISELAGEQFF; CDR3 DNA: TGTGCCATCAGTGAACTAGCGGGAGAGCAGTTCTTC
D gene: .; clone size: few; V gene: TRBV20-1; J gene: TRBJ2-7; CDR3 length: 15; CDR3 protein: CSALRPANSPYEQYF; CDR3 DNA: TGCAGTGCTCTGAGACCGGCCAACTCACCCTACGAGCAGTACTTC
D gene: .; clone size: many; V gene: TRBV12-3/TRBV12-4; J gene: TRBJ1-2; CDR3 length: 12; CDR3 protein: CASSAQFYGYTF; CDR3 DNA: TGTGCCAGCAGCGCCCAGTTCTATGGCTACACCTTC
D gene: TRBD2; clone size: .; V gene: TRBV3-1; J gene: TRBJ2-7; CDR3 length: 13; CDR3 protein: CASSQGTSFKQYF; CDR3 DNA: TGTGCCAGCAGCCAAGGGACTAGCTTTAAGCAGTACTTC
D gene: TRBD1; clone size: many; V gene: TRBV28; J gene: TRBJ2-3; CDR3 length: 15; CDR3 protein: CASKYGTGVTDTQYF; CDR3 DNA: TGTGCCAGCAAATATGGGACAGGGGTCACAGATACGCAGTATTTT
D gene: .; clone size: few; V gene: TRBV2; J gene: TRBJ1-1; CDR3 length: 13; CDR3 protein: CARQTAMNTEAFF; CDR3 DNA: TGTGCCAGGCAGACAGCAATGAACACTGAAGCTTTCTTT
D gene: .; clone size: .; V gene: TRBV2; J gene: TRBJ2-5; CDR3 length: 14; CDR3 protein: CASHSWREQETQYF; CDR3 DNA: TGTGCCAGCCATAGCTGGCGGGAACAAGAGACCCAGTACTTC
D gene: .; clone size: .; V gene: TRBV9; J gene: TRBJ2-2; CDR3 length: 17; CDR3 protein: CASSMSRDRPNTGELFF; CDR3 DNA: TGTGCCAGCAGCATGAGCCGGGACCGGCCCAACACCGGGGAGCTGTTTTTT
D gene: TRBD2; clone size: many; V gene: TRBV11-2; J gene: TRBJ2-1; CDR3 length: 17; CDR3 protein: CASSFQLAGGFYNEQFF; CDR3 DNA: TGTGCCAGCAGCTTTCAACTAGCGGGGGGCTTTTACAATGAGCAGTTCTTC
D gene: TRBD1; clone size: many; V gene: TRBV6-6; J gene: TRBJ2-7; CDR3 length: 13; CDR3 protein: CASSVQGTYEQYF; CDR3 DNA: TGTGCCAGCAGTGTACAGGGGACCTACGAGCAGTACTTC
D gene: .; clone size: many; V gene: TRBV6-1; J gene: TRBJ2-5; CDR3 length: 13; CDR3 protein: CASSVGGQETQYF; CDR3 DNA: TGTGCCAGCAGCGTCGGCGGTCAAGAGACCCAGTACTTC
D gene: .; clone size: many; V gene: TRBV2; J gene: TRBJ1-1; CDR3 length: 13; CDR3 protein: CASRFDRNTEAFF; CDR3 DNA: TGTGCCAGCAGGTTTGACAGAAACACTGAAGCTTTCTTT
D gene: TRBD1; clone size: few; V gene: TRBV4-1; J gene: TRBJ1-5; CDR3 length: 14; CDR3 protein: CASSQEGQGQPQHF; CDR3 DNA: TGCGCCAGCAGCCAAGAGGGACAGGGCCAGCCCCAGCATTTT
D gene: .; clone size: few; V gene: TRBV6-5; J gene: TRBJ2-3; CDR3 length: 13; CDR3 protein: CASRKQGRDTQYF; CDR3 DNA: TGTGCCAGCAGAAAACAGGGGAGGGATACGCAGTATTTT
D gene: .; clone size: few; V gene: TRBV4-3; J gene: TRBJ2-1; CDR3 length: 15; CDR3 protein: CASSQNSGSYNEQFF; CDR3 DNA: TGCGCCAGCAGCCAGAACTCAGGCTCCTACAATGAGCAGTTCTTC
D gene: .; clone size: .; V gene: TRBV20-1; J gene: TRBJ2-2; CDR3 length: 15; CDR3 protein: CSARDLTTNTGELFF; CDR3 DNA: TGCAGTGCTAGAGATCTGACAACGAACACCGGGGAGCTGTTTTTT
D gene: .; clone size: .; V gene: TRBV12-3/TRBV12-4; J gene: TRBJ1-1; CDR3 length: 13; CDR3 protein: CASSPGGGREAFF; CDR3 DNA: TGTGCCAGCAGCCCTGGTGGGGGGCGAGAAGCTTTCTTT
D gene: .; clone size: .; V gene: TRBV29-1; J gene: TRBJ2-1; CDR3 length: 11; CDR3 protein: CSVDSAFGQFF; CDR3 DNA: TGCAGCGTTGACTCCGCGTTTGGGCAGTTCTTC
D gene: .; clone size: few; V gene: TRBV6-5; J gene: TRBJ2-3; CDR3 length: 16; CDR3 protein: CASSYSAGLGSDTQYF; CDR3 DNA: TGTGCCAGCAGTTACTCGGCGGGGCTAGGTTCAGATACGCAGTATTTT
D gene: .; clone size: .; V gene: TRBV6-5; J gene: TRBJ1-2; CDR3 length: 14; CDR3 protein: CASSYSQEGYGYTF; CDR3 DNA: TGTGCCAGCAGTTACTCGCAGGAGGGGTATGGCTACACCTTC
D gene: .; clone size: medium-sized; V gene: TRBV28; J gene: TRBJ1-3; CDR3 length: 15; CDR3 protein: CASRNHRDTGNTIYF; CDR3 DNA: TGTGCCAGCAGGAACCACCGGGACACTGGAAACACCATATATTTT
D gene: .; clone size: .; V gene: TRBV20-1; J gene: TRBJ2-2; CDR3 length: 15; CDR3 protein: CSAKIQGPNTGELFF; CDR3 DNA: TGCAGTGCCAAAATACAGGGTCCGAACACCGGGGAGCTGTTTTTT
D gene: .; clone size: .; V gene: TRBV5-6; J gene: TRBJ1-1; CDR3 length: 14; CDR3 protein: CASSLLGWNTEAFF; CDR3 DNA: TGTGCCAGCAGCTTGCTGGGGTGGAACACTGAAGCTTTCTTT
D gene: .; clone size: few; V gene: TRBV28; J gene: TRBJ1-2; CDR3 length: 13; CDR3 protein: CASSQGRKYGYTF; CDR3 DNA: TGTGCCAGCTCCCAGGGCAGGAAGTATGGCTACACCTTC
D gene: .; clone size: .; V gene: TRBV12-3/TRBV12-4; J gene: TRBJ2-5; CDR3 length: 17; CDR3 protein: CASSLAPASAYQETQYF; CDR3 DNA: TGTGCCAGCAGTTTAGCGCCGGCAAGCGCGTACCAAGAGACCCAGTACTTC
D gene: .; clone size: many; V gene: TRBV7-9; J gene: TRBJ1-1; CDR3 length: 13; CDR3 protein: CASSWGVSTEAFF; CDR3 DNA: TGTGCCAGCAGCTGGGGGGTAAGCACTGAAGCTTTCTTT
D gene: TRBD1; clone size: many; V gene: TRBV6-2/TRBV6-3; J gene: TRBJ1-1; CDR3 length: 13; CDR3 protein: CASSRQGSTEAFF; CDR3 DNA: TGTGCCAGCAGTCGACAGGGGAGCACTGAAGCTTTCTTT
D gene: .; clone size: .; V gene: TRBV2; J gene: TRBJ1-5; CDR3 length: 14; CDR3 protein: CASSYDSSNQPQHF; CDR3 DNA: TGTGCCAGCAGCTACGACAGTAGCAATCAGCCCCAGCATTTT
D gene: TRBD1; clone size: .; V gene: TRBV6-4; J gene: TRBJ1-6; CDR3 length: 14; CDR3 protein: CASIQGGYNSPLHF; CDR3 DNA: TGTGCCAGTATCCAGGGGGGCTATAATTCACCCCTCCACTTT
D gene: .; clone size: .; V gene: TRBV7-9; J gene: TRBJ2-2; CDR3 length: 16; CDR3 protein: CASSEPGFLDTGELFF; CDR3 DNA: TGTGCCAGCAGTGAACCAGGGTTTCTGGACACCGGGGAGCTGTTTTTT
D gene: TRBD2; clone size: many; V gene: TRBV3-1; J gene: TRBJ2-5; CDR3 length: 17; CDR3 protein: CASSPGTSGGYQETQYF; CDR3 DNA: TGTGCCAGCAGCCCCGGGACTAGCGGGGGGTACCAAGAGACCCAGTACTTC
D gene: .; clone size: .; V gene: TRBV14; J gene: TRBJ2-2; CDR3 length: 16; CDR3 protein: CASSQAPDIVTGELFF; CDR3 DNA: TGTGCCAGCAGCCAAGCCCCAGACATAGTCACCGGGGAGCTGTTTTTT
D gene: .; clone size: .; V gene: TRBV7-2; J gene: TRBJ1-1; CDR3 length: 15; CDR3 protein: CASSYGRMMNTEAFF; CDR3 DNA: TGTGCCAGCAGTTACGGGAGGATGATGAACACTGAAGCTTTCTTT
D gene: .; clone size: .; V gene: TRBV6-6; J gene: TRBJ1-6; CDR3 length: 12; CDR3 protein: CASQGWNSPLHF; CDR3 DNA: TGTGCCAGCCAGGGATGGAATTCACCCCTCCACTTT
D gene: .; clone size: many; V gene: TRBV28; J gene: TRBJ1-1; CDR3 length: 16; CDR3 protein: CASSLPGFVMNTEAFF; CDR3 DNA: TGTGCCAGCAGTTTACCAGGGTTTGTCATGAACACTGAAGCTTTCTTT
D gene: .; clone size: .; V gene: TRBV7-2; J gene: TRBJ1-1; CDR3 length: 14; CDR3 protein: CASSVQPGDTEAFF; CDR3 DNA: TGTGCCAGCAGTGTACAGCCCGGGGACACTGAAGCTTTCTTT